Listed below are T cell receptor beta chains from one sample, sequenced in a study of blood T cells in healthy people across ages. TCRdb analysed the 5' RACE reads with MiXCR anew, one entry per CDR3 protein. The table shows 450,000 to 700,000 distinct CDR3 sequences, with about 26% occurring only once. The sample taken for sequencing was blood. The receptors stem from a woman between 65 and 79 years old in good health. Both conserved end residues are part of each CDR3. A D gene is named only where the DNA matches it firmly. Rows give clone size only sometimes, using once, few, many, or a class for an expanded clone.

clone_size	v_call	j_call	d_call	cdr3_nt	cdr3_aa
few	TRBV20-1	TRBJ2-7	TRBD2	TGCAGTGCTGTACGGACTAGCGGGGGGACCTCCGAGCAGTACTTC	CSAVRTSGGTSEQYF
-	TRBV2	TRBJ2-3	TRBD2	TGTGCCAGCAGCCCCACTAGCGGGGGGCCCCGAGGGCAGTATTTT	CASSPTSGGPRGQYF
few	TRBV4-3	TRBJ2-7	TRBD1	TGCGCCAGCAGCCTGGGACAGGGGATAGGTTGCGAGCAGTACTTC	CASSLGQGIGCEQYF
few	TRBV20-1	TRBJ2-3	-	TGCAGTGCTAGAGAGCCTAAAATCCCAGATACGCAGTATTTT	CSAREPKIPDTQYF
-	TRBV6-5	TRBJ1-2	-	TGTGCCAGCAGTTACTCTTACGGGGCTAACTATGGCTACACCTTC	CASSYSYGANYGYTF
-	TRBV5-1	TRBJ2-3	-	TGCGCCAGCAGCTTGAACGCCGCAGATACGCAGTATTTT	CASSLNAADTQYF
few	TRBV3-1	TRBJ1-1	-	TGTGCCAGCAGCCAAGCTCACTTGCTGTCTTTCTTT	CASSQAHLLSFF
-	TRBV12-3/TRBV12-4	TRBJ2-6	TRBD1	TGTGCCAGCAGTGGAACAGGGGTTGGGGCCAACGTCCTGACTTTC	CASSGTGVGANVLTF
many	TRBV7-2	TRBJ2-5	-	TGTGCCAGCAGCGCCCGTCGGGAGACCCAGTACTTC	CASSARRETQYF
-	TRBV20-1	TRBJ2-2	TRBD2	TGCAGTGCTCCTTTAGCGGGGAGGAACACCGGGGAGCTGTTTTTT	CSAPLAGRNTGELFF
few	TRBV28	TRBJ2-7	-	TGTGCCAGCAGTTTACGATCCCACGAGCAGTACTTC	CASSLRSHEQYF
few	TRBV6-2/TRBV6-3	TRBJ2-3	-	TGTGCCAGCAGAACGACAAGGGGGAGCACAGATACGCAGTATTTT	CASRTTRGSTDTQYF
few	TRBV11-2	TRBJ2-3	-	TGTGCCAGCAGCTTAGATCGGGCAGATACGCAGTATTTT	CASSLDRADTQYF
-	TRBV5-1	TRBJ2-6	-	TGCGCCAGCAGCTTGGATGGGGCTGGCTCTTTTGGGGCCAACGTCCTGACTTTC	CASSLDGAGSFGANVLTF
few	TRBV20-1	TRBJ1-5	TRBD1	TGCAGTGCTAGGGGACAGTCCAATCAGCCCCAGCATTTT	CSARGQSNQPQHF
-	TRBV24-1	TRBJ2-1	-	TGTGCCACCAGTGAGACTTACAATGAGCAGTTCTTC	CATSETYNEQFF
-	TRBV9	TRBJ2-3	TRBD2	TGTGCCAGCAGCGTAGATTGGGGGGGTACGCAGTATTTT	CASSVDWGGTQYF
few	TRBV7-2	TRBJ2-7	TRBD1	TGTGCCAGCAGCGTAGCGACAGGGGGCTCCTACGAGCAGTACTTC	CASSVATGGSYEQYF
-	TRBV4-3	TRBJ2-5	-	TGCGCCAGCAGCCTGCGTTGGGCCAGGGCTGAGACCCAGTACTTC	CASSLRWARAETQYF
-	TRBV5-1	TRBJ2-3	-	TGCGCCAGCAGCGTGGAGACAGATACGCAGTATTTT	CASSVETDTQYF
few	TRBV20-1	TRBJ1-1	-	TGCAGTGCTAGAGACCCTTATGTGGGCACTGAAGCTTCCTTT	CSARDPYVGTEASF
few	TRBV6-5	TRBJ1-2	-	TGTGCCAGCAGTTACTCGAGCCTAAAGGATGGCTACACCTTC	CASSYSSLKDGYTF
-	TRBV29-1	TRBJ2-5	-	TGCAGCGCAGACCTCGGGTCCCGAGAGACCCAGTACTTC	CSADLGSRETQYF
few	TRBV24-1	TRBJ2-1	TRBD2	TGTGCCACCAGTGACCACGGGCCTGGGGGGGGCTCCTACAATGAGCAGTTCTTC	CATSDHGPGGGSYNEQFF
many	TRBV12-3/TRBV12-4	TRBJ2-7	-	TGTGCCAGCAGTCGCGGTCCCGCGAGAGGCTTC	CASSRGPARGF
few	TRBV13	TRBJ1-3	TRBD1	TGTGCCAGCAGGCAGACAGGGACCTCTGGAAGCACCATATATTTT	CASRQTGTSGSTIYF
many	TRBV29-1	TRBJ2-3	TRBD2	TGCAGCGTTGGCGGGGGTACCGCAGATACGCAGTATTTT	CSVGGGTADTQYF
few	TRBV9	TRBJ2-5	TRBD2	TGTGCCAGCAGCGTAGGCCTAGCGGGGTTGTCTGACGGGAGAGAGACCCAGTACTTC	CASSVGLAGLSDGRETQYF
-	TRBV7-2	TRBJ2-7	TRBD2	TGTGCCAGCAGCCCGGGGACTAGCGGAGCCTACGAGCAGTACTTC	CASSPGTSGAYEQYF
few	TRBV29-1	TRBJ2-7	-	TGCAGCGTTGAAGATAACGGCGACGAGCAGTACTTC	CSVEDNGDEQYF
few	TRBV11-2	TRBJ2-4	TRBD1	TGTGCCAGCAGCCTTGACAGGGTGGGAAACATTCAGTACTTC	CASSLDRVGNIQYF
few	TRBV20-1	TRBJ2-7	-	TGCAGTGCCCGGGGGGCCAGGGGCTACGAGCAGTACTTC	CSARGARGYEQYF
-	TRBV20-1	TRBJ1-1	-	TGCAGTCACGCCGGGGGGCTGGCTACTGAAGCTTTCTTT	CSHAGGLATEAFF
-	TRBV6-6	TRBJ2-1	-	TGTGCCAGCAGGGAGCTTGATACCGGGGGGCAAAATGAGCAGTTCTTC	CASRELDTGGQNEQFF
-	TRBV6-6	TRBJ1-6	-	TGTGCAGGTCGCAGAGAGGGGTTATCACCCCTCCACTTT	CAGRREGLSPLHF
few	TRBV20-1	TRBJ1-4	TRBD1	TGCAGTGCGTGCCAGGGACAGGAGACAACTAATGAAAAACTGTTTTTT	CSACQGQETTNEKLFF